The text below deals with one T cell receptor beta chain. The antigen is undetermined. The data derive from a study of CD8 T cell repertoires and HIV-1 epitope variants. Across the whole study: T cells were stimulated with Twenty-five Gag and Nef peptides separately. Control wells had CMV/EBV/flu peptides, negative Ebola AY9, or no peptide. Study-wide results and limits: Fewer than ten TCR beta clonotypes were antigen-specific, 5 to 7 apparently recognizing autologous or escape variants.

TCR beta CDR3 was sequenced at survey depth on immunoSEQ. Method: immunoSEQ multiplex PCR; TCRdb's copy keeps in-frame clones and lacks some. This table has over 4,000 clones, about 70% appearing once. CDR1 is SGDLS and CDR2 is YYNGEE in the germline V gene. The CDR3 runs to 14 residues. This clonotype was obtained from a male donor with HIV. The sequenced sample consisted of cultured CD8+ T cells derived from PBMCs. This chain uses TRBV9 with TRBJ2-5; D is uncertain. The J call could be wrong; TRBJ2-7 is a better fit for the DNA end. The CDR3 protein is CASSPTEHAYEQYF. The CDR3 bases are TGTGCCAGCAGCCCGACGGAGCATGCCTACGAGCAGTACTTC.